This T cell receptor (beta chain) comes out of a study of T cell repertoires in cytomegalovirus infection. Across the study: In public TCR beta signatures, there were indications of both CMV infection and matching HLA type. Study-level points and caveats: Carriers of CMV plus the relevant HLA were identified by cumulative public TCR beta family frequency. The response measured ex vivo was dominated by TCR beta clonotypes (HLA-C-restricted and CMV-specific).

TCRdb re-called the reads through MiXCR, storing one row per CDR3 protein. The sample carries fewer than 200,000 distinct CDR3 sequences, about 15% recorded once. Trimming removed 6 bases from V and 0 bases from J, with 10 bases in between. Germline V gene data show CDR1 as DFQATT and CDR2 as SNEGSKA (reference sequence). CDR3 size: 13 residues. A note on this clonotype: The antigen is undetermined.

The receptor comes from a human donor in good health (CMV status not recorded). Some clones in this sample may be carry-over from other donors' samples. The rearrangement uses TRBV20-1 and TRBJ2-3; no reliable D call. The sequencing input was PBMCs. CDR3 DNA sequence: TGCAGTGCCATGAGCGCTAGCACAGATACGCAGTATTTT. Encoded protein: CSAMSASTDTQYF.